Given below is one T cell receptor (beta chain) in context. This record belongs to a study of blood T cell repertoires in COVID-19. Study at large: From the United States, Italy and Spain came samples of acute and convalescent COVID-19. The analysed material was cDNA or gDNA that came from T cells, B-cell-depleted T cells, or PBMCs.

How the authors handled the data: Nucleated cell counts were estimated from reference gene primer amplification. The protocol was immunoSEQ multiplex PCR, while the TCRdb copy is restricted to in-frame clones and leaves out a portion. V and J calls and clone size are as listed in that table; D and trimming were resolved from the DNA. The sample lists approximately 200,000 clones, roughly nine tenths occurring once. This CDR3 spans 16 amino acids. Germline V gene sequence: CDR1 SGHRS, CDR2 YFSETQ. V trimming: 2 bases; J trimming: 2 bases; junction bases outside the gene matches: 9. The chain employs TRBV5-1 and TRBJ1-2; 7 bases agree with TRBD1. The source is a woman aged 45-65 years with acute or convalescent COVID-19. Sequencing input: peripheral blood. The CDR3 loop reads CASSLGSPGQNYGYTF. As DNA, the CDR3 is TGCGCCAGCAGCTTAGGTTCTCCGGGACAGAACTATGGCTACACCTTC. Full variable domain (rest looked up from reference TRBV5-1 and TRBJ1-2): KAGVTQTPRYLIKTRGQQVTLSCSPISGHRSVSWYQQTPGQGLQFLFEYFSETQRNKGNFPGRFSGRQFSNSRSEMNVSTLELGDSALYLCASSLGSPGQNYGYTFGSGTRLTVV.